Listed below are T cell receptor beta chains from one sample, sequenced in a study of blood T cell repertoires in COVID-19. Data came from immunoSEQ multiplex PCR; TCRdb stores just in-frame clones and leaves some out. The table lists tens of thousands of clones, approximately 85% of them singletons. Material for sequencing was peripheral blood. The receptor source for this set is a human donor in a cohort sampled during active COVID-19. Both conserved end residues are part of each CDR3. The D gene is left open where the match is weak. Some rows mark clone size as missing; the rest say once, few, many or name a class of expanded clone.

CDR3nt: TGCGCCAGCAGCCCGACAGGGGGAGAGAACACTGAAGCTTTCTTT
CDR3aa: CASSPTGGENTEAFF
len: 15
abundance: .
v_gene: TRBV5-1
d_gene: TRBD1
j_gene: TRBJ1-1

CDR3nt: TGTGCCTGGAGGATCGCAGGGGGGAAGACCCAGTACTTC
CDR3aa: CAWRIAGGKTQYF
len: 13
abundance: .
v_gene: TRBV30
d_gene: .
j_gene: TRBJ2-5

CDR3nt: TGTGCCAGTAGTATGCGTGGACAGGGGGCCCGAGGGGACGAGCAGTACTTC
CDR3aa: CASSMRGQGARGDEQYF
len: 17
abundance: .
v_gene: TRBV19
d_gene: TRBD1
j_gene: TRBJ2-7

CDR3nt: TGTGCCAGCAGCCGGACTAGCGGGAAATCCTACAATGAGCAGTTCTTC
CDR3aa: CASSRTSGKSYNEQFF
len: 16
abundance: .
v_gene: TRBV3-1/TRBV3-2
d_gene: TRBD2
j_gene: TRBJ2-1

CDR3nt: TGCGCCAGCAGCTGGACAGGGACTTCCACAGATACGCAGTATTTT
CDR3aa: CASSWTGTSTDTQYF
len: 15
abundance: .
v_gene: TRBV5-1
d_gene: TRBD1
j_gene: TRBJ2-3

CDR3nt: TGTGCCAGCAGCCATATCCCGGGACTGGACAACTCCTACGAGCAGTACTTC
CDR3aa: CASSHIPGLDNSYEQYF
len: 17
abundance: .
v_gene: TRBV3-1/TRBV3-2
d_gene: .
j_gene: TRBJ2-7

CDR3nt: TGTGCCAGCAGTTTATCTAGGAATGAGCAGTTCTTC
CDR3aa: CASSLSRNEQFF
len: 12
abundance: .
v_gene: TRBV28
d_gene: .
j_gene: TRBJ2-1

CDR3nt: TGCGCCAGCAGCTTAACCCCTAGCGGGGGCCGCACAGATACGCAGTATTTT
CDR3aa: CASSLTPSGGRTDTQYF
len: 17
abundance: .
v_gene: TRBV5-1
d_gene: TRBD2
j_gene: TRBJ2-3

CDR3nt: TGTGCCAGCACCATGCAACCTACTACCGGGGAGCTGTTTTTT
CDR3aa: CASTMQPTTGELFF
len: 14
abundance: .
v_gene: TRBV28
d_gene: .
j_gene: TRBJ2-2

CDR3nt: TGTGCCAGCAGCCAGCGTGGAGACAGGGGCGAGGGGGACACAGATACGCAGTATTTT
CDR3aa: CASSQRGDRGEGDTDTQYF
len: 19
abundance: .
v_gene: TRBV4-2
d_gene: TRBD1
j_gene: TRBJ2-3

CDR3nt: TGTGCCAGTAGTATAAGGGGACAGACCTACAATGAGCAGTTCTTC
CDR3aa: CASSIRGQTYNEQFF
len: 15
abundance: .
v_gene: TRBV19
d_gene: TRBD1
j_gene: TRBJ2-1

CDR3nt: TGTGCCAGCAGCTCCCAACTAGCGGGAGCCAGTCTTGCCACCGGGGAGCTGTTTTTT
CDR3aa: CASSSQLAGASLATGELFF
len: 19
abundance: .
v_gene: TRBV9
d_gene: TRBD2
j_gene: TRBJ2-2

CDR3nt: TGTGCCAGCAGCGTCTCGACGGGCGGAGGTAATGAGCAGTTCTTC
CDR3aa: CASSVSTGGGNEQFF
len: 15
abundance: medium-sized
v_gene: TRBV9
d_gene: .
j_gene: TRBJ2-1

CDR3nt: TGTGCCAGCAGCGCTACCTTACAGGGTGGTGGGACAGATACGCAGTATTTT
CDR3aa: CASSATLQGGGTDTQYF
len: 17
abundance: few
v_gene: TRBV9
d_gene: .
j_gene: TRBJ2-3

CDR3nt: TGTGCCAGCAGCTGGGGACTAGCGGATGCCTACGAGCAGTACTTC
CDR3aa: CASSWGLADAYEQYF
len: 15
abundance: .
v_gene: TRBV7-3
d_gene: TRBD2
j_gene: TRBJ2-7

CDR3nt: TGTGCCAGCACCCTGGGACTAGCGGGGGCCACCGGGGAGCTGTTTTTT
CDR3aa: CASTLGLAGATGELFF
len: 16
abundance: .
v_gene: TRBV7-6
d_gene: TRBD2
j_gene: TRBJ2-2

CDR3nt: TGTGCCTCCAGGAATTCCCCTCGGGATACGCAGTATTTT
CDR3aa: CASRNSPRDTQYF
len: 13
abundance: .
v_gene: TRBV19
d_gene: .
j_gene: TRBJ2-3

CDR3nt: TGTGCCAGTAGTACACAGGGGAGGCCTGGGGCCAACGTCCTGACTTTC
CDR3aa: CASSTQGRPGANVLTF
len: 16
abundance: .
v_gene: TRBV19
d_gene: .
j_gene: TRBJ2-6

CDR3nt: TGTGCCAGCACCCCAGGGGACTATGGCTACACCTTC
CDR3aa: CASTPGDYGYTF
len: 12
abundance: .
v_gene: TRBV28
d_gene: .
j_gene: TRBJ1-2

CDR3nt: TGTGCCACCAGCAGGGCGGGGAACGCCATGAACACTGAAGCTTTCTTT
CDR3aa: CATSRAGNAMNTEAFF
len: 16
abundance: .
v_gene: TRBV15
d_gene: .
j_gene: TRBJ1-1

CDR3nt: TGTGCCAGCAGCGTAGAGGGGACAGGGAAAAGTACGCAGTATTTT
CDR3aa: CASSVEGTGKSTQYF
len: 15
abundance: .
v_gene: TRBV9
d_gene: TRBD1
j_gene: TRBJ2-3

CDR3nt: TGTGCCAGCAGCCAAGATTTTCACGTCGGTGTTAGCAATCAGCCCCAGCATTTT
CDR3aa: CASSQDFHVGVSNQPQHF
len: 18
abundance: .
v_gene: TRBV3-1/TRBV3-2
d_gene: .
j_gene: TRBJ1-5

CDR3nt: TGTGCCAGCAGTCCCTGGACAGGGATGCAGCCCCAGCATTTT
CDR3aa: CASSPWTGMQPQHF
len: 14
abundance: .
v_gene: TRBV28
d_gene: TRBD1
j_gene: TRBJ1-5

CDR3nt: TGTGCCAGCTCGTCCGAGGGCCTAAATTCACCCCTCCACTTT
CDR3aa: CASSSEGLNSPLHF
len: 14
abundance: .
v_gene: TRBV18
d_gene: .
j_gene: TRBJ1-6

CDR3nt: TGTGCCAGCAGTCCCGGACTAGCGGACCTCCAAGAGACCCAGTACTTC
CDR3aa: CASSPGLADLQETQYF
len: 16
abundance: .
v_gene: TRBV27
d_gene: TRBD2
j_gene: TRBJ2-5

CDR3nt: .
CDR3aa: CASSMTFGGVRLNTEAFF
len: 18
abundance: .
v_gene: TRBV19
d_gene: .
j_gene: TRBJ1-1

CDR3nt: TGTGCCAGCAGCCCCCGGACAGGGAGGGATGGGGAGACCCAGTACTTC
CDR3aa: CASSPRTGRDGETQYF
len: 16
abundance: once
v_gene: TRBV5-4
d_gene: .
j_gene: TRBJ2-5

CDR3nt: TGTGCCAGCAGTTCCGCTGGAAACACCATATATTTT
CDR3aa: CASSSAGNTIYF
len: 12
abundance: .
v_gene: TRBV6-5
d_gene: .
j_gene: TRBJ1-3

CDR3nt: TGTGCCAGCAGTGAAATCCCTTCGCGGGAGGGCCCCTCGTATTTT
CDR3aa: CASSEIPSREGPSYF
len: 15
abundance: few
v_gene: TRBV6-1
d_gene: TRBD2
j_gene: TRBJ2-3

CDR3nt: TGTGCCAGCAGCCAAACGGAAGGGGGTGAGCAGTTCTTC
CDR3aa: CASSQTEGGEQFF
len: 13
abundance: .
v_gene: TRBV3-1/TRBV3-2
d_gene: .
j_gene: TRBJ2-1

CDR3nt: TGCGCCAGCAGCTTGGCCCTAGCGGGAGGTGAGGAGCAGTTCTTC
CDR3aa: CASSLALAGGEEQFF
len: 15
abundance: once
v_gene: TRBV5-1
d_gene: TRBD2
j_gene: TRBJ2-1

CDR3nt: TGTGCCAGCAGTGCCCGACAGGGTCGGTACTATGGCTACACCTTC
CDR3aa: CASSARQGRYYGYTF
len: 15
abundance: .
v_gene: TRBV28
d_gene: TRBD1
j_gene: TRBJ1-2

CDR3nt: TGTGCCAGCAGCTTAGGGGGGGAAGGCTACACCTTC
CDR3aa: CASSLGGEGYTF
len: 12
abundance: .
v_gene: TRBV7-8
d_gene: .
j_gene: TRBJ1-2

CDR3nt: TGTGCCAGTCAACCCAATGTTCGTAGTGAGCAGTTCTTC
CDR3aa: CASQPNVRSEQFF
len: 13
abundance: .
v_gene: TRBV19
d_gene: .
j_gene: TRBJ2-1

CDR3nt: TGTGCCAGCAGCTCCAGCGGGTTTACCTACGAGCAGTACTTC
CDR3aa: CASSSSGFTYEQYF
len: 14
abundance: .
v_gene: TRBV7-9
d_gene: .
j_gene: TRBJ2-7

CDR3nt: TGTGCCAGCAGCTTAGAATCGGGACTAGAACTCTACGAGCAGTACTTC
CDR3aa: CASSLESGLELYEQYF
len: 16
abundance: .
v_gene: TRBV7-2
d_gene: TRBD2
j_gene: TRBJ2-7

CDR3nt: TGTGCCAGCAGCTTATGTTCAGACGGGTTAAGGGGTAGCAATCAGCCCCAGCATTTT
CDR3aa: CASSLCSDGLRGSNQPQHF
len: 19
abundance: .
v_gene: TRBV7-4
d_gene: .
j_gene: TRBJ1-5

CDR3nt: TGTGCCAGCAGCGGACAGTACGGTTACGAGCAGTACTTC
CDR3aa: CASSGQYGYEQYF
len: 13
abundance: .
v_gene: TRBV9
d_gene: .
j_gene: TRBJ2-7

CDR3nt: TGTGCCACCAGTGACCCGACTGGGAACTATGGCTACACCTTC
CDR3aa: CATSDPTGNYGYTF
len: 14
abundance: .
v_gene: TRBV24-1
d_gene: .
j_gene: TRBJ1-2

CDR3nt: TGTGCCAGCAGTTCCCCCGGGAGGAACTATGGCTACACCTTC
CDR3aa: CASSSPGRNYGYTF
len: 14
abundance: .
v_gene: TRBV25-1
d_gene: .
j_gene: TRBJ1-2

CDR3nt: TGTGCCAGCAGGTCCCGAATCCGGGACAGGGACCCTAGCACAGATACGCAGTATTTT
CDR3aa: CASRSRIRDRDPSTDTQYF
len: 19
abundance: .
v_gene: TRBV7-9
d_gene: TRBD1
j_gene: TRBJ2-3

CDR3nt: TGTGCCAGCAGTGGGGGACAGACTAACTATGGCTACACCTTC
CDR3aa: CASSGGQTNYGYTF
len: 14
abundance: .
v_gene: TRBV2
d_gene: TRBD1
j_gene: TRBJ1-2

CDR3nt: TGCAGCGTTGAATCAAGCTTAGTGGACGAGCAGTACTTC
CDR3aa: CSVESSLVDEQYF
len: 13
abundance: .
v_gene: TRBV29-1
d_gene: .
j_gene: TRBJ2-7

CDR3nt: TGTGCCAGCAGCGTAGAGCCGGTCGGGGGAGGGCTGTACAATGAGCAGTTCTTC
CDR3aa: CASSVEPVGGGLYNEQFF
len: 18
abundance: .
v_gene: TRBV9
d_gene: TRBD2
j_gene: TRBJ2-1

CDR3nt: TGTGCCAGCACCTGGGACAGCTACGAGCAGTACTTC
CDR3aa: CASTWDSYEQYF
len: 12
abundance: once
v_gene: TRBV12-3/TRBV12-4
d_gene: TRBD1
j_gene: TRBJ2-7

CDR3nt: TGTGCCAGCAGGGCAGGGGTTCTTAGCAATCAGCCCCAGCATTTT
CDR3aa: CASRAGVLSNQPQHF
len: 15
abundance: .
v_gene: TRBV27
d_gene: .
j_gene: TRBJ1-5

CDR3nt: TGTGCGCTCCAAGCTACCCAGTACTTC
CDR3aa: CALQATQYF
len: 9
abundance: .
v_gene: TRBV10-3
d_gene: .
j_gene: TRBJ2-5

CDR3nt: TGTGCCAGCGGTGAGACAGGGGTCGGAAACACCATATATTTT
CDR3aa: CASGETGVGNTIYF
len: 14
abundance: .
v_gene: TRBV28
d_gene: TRBD1
j_gene: TRBJ1-3

CDR3nt: TGTGCCAGCAGTTCTCCGGGACAGGGGGACACCGGGGAGCTGTTTTTT
CDR3aa: CASSSPGQGDTGELFF
len: 16
abundance: .
v_gene: TRBV27
d_gene: TRBD1
j_gene: TRBJ2-2

CDR3nt: TGCGCCAGCAGCTTAGTAAGCGCCGGGGAGCTGTTTTTT
CDR3aa: CASSLVSAGELFF
len: 13
abundance: .
v_gene: TRBV5-1
d_gene: .
j_gene: TRBJ2-2

CDR3nt: TGTGCCAGCAGCGTCAGTGGTCAGCGTACGCAGTATTTT
CDR3aa: CASSVSGQRTQYF
len: 13
abundance: .
v_gene: TRBV9
d_gene: .
j_gene: TRBJ2-3

CDR3nt: TGTGCCAGCAGCGTAGGGGACAGGGGTTCAGATACGCAGTATTTT
CDR3aa: CASSVGDRGSDTQYF
len: 15
abundance: .
v_gene: TRBV9
d_gene: TRBD1
j_gene: TRBJ2-3

CDR3nt: TGTGCCAGCAGTTACTCGGGATGGGAGGGCGGGGAGCAGTACTTC
CDR3aa: CASSYSGWEGGEQYF
len: 15
abundance: .
v_gene: TRBV6-6
d_gene: TRBD2
j_gene: TRBJ2-7

CDR3nt: TGTGCCAGCTCAGCAGAAAGGGGCACCGGGGAGCTGTTTTTT
CDR3aa: CASSAERGTGELFF
len: 14
abundance: .
v_gene: TRBV18
d_gene: .
j_gene: TRBJ2-2

CDR3nt: TGTGCCAGCAGCGTAGCGAGTCGCACAGATACGCAGTATTTT
CDR3aa: CASSVASRTDTQYF
len: 14
abundance: .
v_gene: TRBV9
d_gene: .
j_gene: TRBJ2-3

CDR3nt: TGTGCCAGTAGTACGGGCACAGGGGAAGGTGAGCAGTTCTTC
CDR3aa: CASSTGTGEGEQFF
len: 14
abundance: .
v_gene: TRBV19
d_gene: TRBD1
j_gene: TRBJ2-1

CDR3nt: TGTGCCAGCAGCCAAGCTAGCGGGCGGAACACCGGGGAGCTGTTTTTT
CDR3aa: CASSQASGRNTGELFF
len: 16
abundance: .
v_gene: TRBV3-1/TRBV3-2
d_gene: TRBD2
j_gene: TRBJ2-2

CDR3nt: TGTGCCAGTCGACAGCTTTTTAATCAGCCCCAGCATTTT
CDR3aa: CASRQLFNQPQHF
len: 13
abundance: .
v_gene: TRBV19
d_gene: .
j_gene: TRBJ1-5

CDR3nt: TGTGCCAGCAGAAGCGGAGTCACAGATACGCAGTATTTT
CDR3aa: CASRSGVTDTQYF
len: 13
abundance: .
v_gene: TRBV6-5
d_gene: .
j_gene: TRBJ2-3

CDR3nt: TGCAGCGTTGACGGCGGGACAGGGGGGGCAGGCTATGGCTACACCTTC
CDR3aa: CSVDGGTGGAGYGYTF
len: 16
abundance: .
v_gene: TRBV29-1
d_gene: TRBD1
j_gene: TRBJ1-2